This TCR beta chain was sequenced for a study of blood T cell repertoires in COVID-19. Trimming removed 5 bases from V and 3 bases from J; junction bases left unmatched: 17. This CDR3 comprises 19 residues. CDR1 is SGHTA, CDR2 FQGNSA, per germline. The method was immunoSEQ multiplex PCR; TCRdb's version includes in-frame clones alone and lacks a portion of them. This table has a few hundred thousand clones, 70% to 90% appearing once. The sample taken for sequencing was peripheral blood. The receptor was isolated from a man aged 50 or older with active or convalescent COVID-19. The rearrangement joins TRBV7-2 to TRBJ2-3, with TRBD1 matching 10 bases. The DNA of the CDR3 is TGTGCCAGCAGCACGACCCCCGGGTATGCGGGACAGGGGACAGATACGCAGTATTTT. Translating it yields CASSTTPGYAGQGTDTQYF.